This TCR beta chain was identified in a study of persistence of HIV-infected CD4 T cells. Study in general: Two participants gave one leukapheresis sample; others gave up to roughly 180 mL blood repeatedly. Study-wide results and caveats: CMV- and Gag-responding cells had lower TCRbeta richness than CD3/CD28-responding cells.

Concerning this clone: What it binds is unknown.

This was the immunoSEQ version 4 assay in survey mode. Clones were sequenced by immunoSEQ multiplex PCR, and TCRdb holds only the in-frame ones, with some missing. The data show 35,000 to 55,000 clones, approximately 93% seen once. Germline V lookup: CDR1 SGHRS, CDR2 YFSETQ. V lost 5 bases and J lost 8; bases outside the gene matches: 10. This CDR3 has 15 amino acids. Cells were stimulated nonspecifically with anti-CD3/anti-CD28 magnetic beads. Sorting of responding CD4+ T cells relied on upregulated CD40 ligand together with CD69. Plasma HIV-1 RNA stayed below 50 copies/mL for at least 4 years. The receptor's source is an adult man with HIV who was CMV-seropositive. The rearrangement uses TRBV5-1 and TRBJ1-6; 7 bases are a match to TRBD1. Here the sequenced sample was CD4+ T cells sorted from PBMCs after roughly 19-hour stimulation, taken from a patient who received antiretroviral therapy. The CDR3: CASRIQQGWDSPLHF. The CDR3 region has the DNA TGCGCCAGCAGGATCCAACAGGGGTGGGATTCACCCCTCCACTTT.